The clone carrying this T cell receptor beta chain came up many times. Its antigen is not known. This specimen belongs to a study of neurological immune-mediated disorders. Points from the study as a whole: Because no CDR3 amino acid sequences were shared across subjects by expanded clones, private repertoires were suggested in all groups. HTLV-1-associated myelopathy had the most TCR clonal expansion, and multiple sclerosis had the least, less than healthy controls.

A 10-nucleotide random UMI tagged transcripts in template-switch 5'RACE cDNA synthesis. MiXCR was run by TCRdb on the 5' RACE reads, yielding one entry per CDR3 protein. The sample consists of around 28,000 distinct CDR3 sequences, 5% to 7.5% of them appearing once. Preparation of the unsorted libraries drew on 2 million PBMCs stored at -80 C. The CDR3 loop spans 12 amino acids. Trimming shortened V by 5 bases and J by 7 bases, and 12 bases separated the two germline ends. Germline V gene sequence: CDR1 MNHNY, CDR2 SVGAGI (reference sequence). Sequenced: PBMCs. V usage is TRBV6-6 and J usage is TRBJ2-7, with no clear D. The TCR sequence derives from a woman in her forties or fifties in good health. The CDR3: CASSQWVEEQYF. DNA for the CDR3: TGTGCCAGCAGTCAGTGGGTAGAGGAGCAGTACTTC.